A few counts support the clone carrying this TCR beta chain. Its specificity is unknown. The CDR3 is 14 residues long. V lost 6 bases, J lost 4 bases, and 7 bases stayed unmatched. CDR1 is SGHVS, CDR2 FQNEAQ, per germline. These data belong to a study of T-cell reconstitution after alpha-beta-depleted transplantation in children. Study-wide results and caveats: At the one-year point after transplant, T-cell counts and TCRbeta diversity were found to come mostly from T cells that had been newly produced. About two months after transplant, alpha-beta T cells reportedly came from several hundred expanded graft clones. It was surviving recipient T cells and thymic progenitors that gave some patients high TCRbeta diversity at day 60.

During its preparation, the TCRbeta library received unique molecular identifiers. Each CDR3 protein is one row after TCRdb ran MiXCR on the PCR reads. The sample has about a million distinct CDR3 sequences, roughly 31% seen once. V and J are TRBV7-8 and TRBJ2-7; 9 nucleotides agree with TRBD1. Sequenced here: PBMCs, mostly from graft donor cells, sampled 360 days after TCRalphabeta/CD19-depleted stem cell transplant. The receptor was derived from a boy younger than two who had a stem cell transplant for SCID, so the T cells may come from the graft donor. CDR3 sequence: CASRQGTGRYEQYF. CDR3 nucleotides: TGTGCCAGCAGGCAAGGGACAGGGCGTTACGAGCAGTACTTC.